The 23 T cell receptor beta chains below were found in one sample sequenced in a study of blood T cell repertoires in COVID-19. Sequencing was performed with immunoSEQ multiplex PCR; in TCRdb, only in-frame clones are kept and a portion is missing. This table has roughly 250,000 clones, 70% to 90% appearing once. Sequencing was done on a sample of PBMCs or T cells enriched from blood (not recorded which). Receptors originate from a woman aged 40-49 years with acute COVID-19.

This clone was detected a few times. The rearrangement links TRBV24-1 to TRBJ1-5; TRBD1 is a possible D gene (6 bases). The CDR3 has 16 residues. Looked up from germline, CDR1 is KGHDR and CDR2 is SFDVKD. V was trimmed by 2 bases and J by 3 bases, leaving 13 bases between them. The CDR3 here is CATSDSQGGFNQPQHF. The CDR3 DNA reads TGTGCCACCAGTGATTCTCAAGGGGGATTCAATCAGCCCCAGCATTTT.

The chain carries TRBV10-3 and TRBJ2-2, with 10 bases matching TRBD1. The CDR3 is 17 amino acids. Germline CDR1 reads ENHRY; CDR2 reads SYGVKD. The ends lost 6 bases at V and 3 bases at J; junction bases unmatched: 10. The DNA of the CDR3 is TGTGCCATCAGCAGACAGGGGGCCTCCTCCTACACCGGGGAGCTGTTTTTT. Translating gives CAISRQGASSYTGELFF.

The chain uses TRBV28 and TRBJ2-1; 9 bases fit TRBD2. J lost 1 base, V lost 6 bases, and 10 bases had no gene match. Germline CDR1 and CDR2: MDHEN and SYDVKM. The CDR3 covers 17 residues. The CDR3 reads CASSPGGSGRSYNEQFF. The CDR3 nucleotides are TGTGCCAGCAGCCCCGGGGGGAGCGGGAGGTCCTACAATGAGCAGTTCTTC.

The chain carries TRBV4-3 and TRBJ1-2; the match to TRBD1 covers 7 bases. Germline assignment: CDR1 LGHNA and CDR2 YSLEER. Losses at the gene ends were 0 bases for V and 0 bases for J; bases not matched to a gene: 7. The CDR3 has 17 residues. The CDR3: CASSQENWDSANYGYTF. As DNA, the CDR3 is TGCGCCAGCAGCCAAGAGAATTGGGACAGCGCTAACTATGGCTACACCTTC.

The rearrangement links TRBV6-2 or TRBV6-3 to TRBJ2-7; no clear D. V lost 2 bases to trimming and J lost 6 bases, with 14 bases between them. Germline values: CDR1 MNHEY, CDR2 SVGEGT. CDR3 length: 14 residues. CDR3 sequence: CASSYPGVFSEQYV. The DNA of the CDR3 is TGTGCCAGCAGTTACCCCGGAGTTTTCAGCGAGCAGTACGTC.

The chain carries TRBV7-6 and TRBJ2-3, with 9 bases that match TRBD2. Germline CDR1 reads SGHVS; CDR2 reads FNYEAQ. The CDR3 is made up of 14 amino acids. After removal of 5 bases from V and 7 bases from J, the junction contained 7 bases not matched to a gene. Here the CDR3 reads CASSRGTSPNTQYF. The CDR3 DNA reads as TGTGCCAGCAGCCGCGGGACTAGCCCAAATACGCAGTATTTT.

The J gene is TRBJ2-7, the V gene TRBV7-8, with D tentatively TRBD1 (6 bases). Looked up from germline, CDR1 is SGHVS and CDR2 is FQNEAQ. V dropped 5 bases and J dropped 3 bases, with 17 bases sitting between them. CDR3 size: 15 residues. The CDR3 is CASSLSTGLLYEQYV. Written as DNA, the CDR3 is TGTGCCAGCAGCCTCTCGACAGGACTCCTCTACGAGCAGTACGTC.

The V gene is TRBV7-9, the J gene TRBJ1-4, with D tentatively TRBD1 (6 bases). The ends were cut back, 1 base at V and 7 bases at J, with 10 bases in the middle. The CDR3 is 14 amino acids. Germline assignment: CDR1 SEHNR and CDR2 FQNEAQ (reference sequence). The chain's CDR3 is CASSLGTDGEKLFF. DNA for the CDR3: TGTGCCAGCAGCTTAGGGACAGACGGTGAAAAACTGTTTTTT.

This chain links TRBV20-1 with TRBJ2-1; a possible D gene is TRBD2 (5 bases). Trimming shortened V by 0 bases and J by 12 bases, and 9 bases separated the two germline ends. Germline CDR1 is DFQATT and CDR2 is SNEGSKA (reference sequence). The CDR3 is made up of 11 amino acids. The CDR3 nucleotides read TGCAGTGCTAGAGATCGAGCGGCGCAGTTCTTC. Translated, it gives CSARDRAAQFF.

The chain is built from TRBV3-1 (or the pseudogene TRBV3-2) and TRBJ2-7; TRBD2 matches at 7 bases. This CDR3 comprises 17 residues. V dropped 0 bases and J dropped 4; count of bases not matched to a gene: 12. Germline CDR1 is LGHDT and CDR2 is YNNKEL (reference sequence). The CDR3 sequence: CASSQDTSGGGLYEQYF. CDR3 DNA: TGTGCCAGCAGCCAAGATACTTCCGGGGGAGGGCTGTACGAGCAGTACTTC.

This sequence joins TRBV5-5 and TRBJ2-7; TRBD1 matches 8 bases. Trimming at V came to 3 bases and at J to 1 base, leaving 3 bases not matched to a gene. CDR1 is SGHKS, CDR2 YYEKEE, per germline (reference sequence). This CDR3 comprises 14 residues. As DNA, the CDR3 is TGTGCCAGCAGCTCCGGGACAGGTTCCTACGAGCAGTACTTC. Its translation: CASSSGTGSYEQYF. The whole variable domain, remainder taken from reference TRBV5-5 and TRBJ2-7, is DAGVTQSPTHLIKTRGQQVTLRCSPISGHKSVSWYQQVLGQGPQFIFQYYEKEERGRGNFPDRFSARQFPNYSSELNVNALLLGDSALYLCASSSGTGSYEQYFGPGTRLTVT.

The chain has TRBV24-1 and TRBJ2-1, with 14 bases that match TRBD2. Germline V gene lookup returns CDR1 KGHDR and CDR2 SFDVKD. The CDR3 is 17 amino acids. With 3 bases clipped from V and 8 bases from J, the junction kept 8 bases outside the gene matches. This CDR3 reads CATSDTGTSGSFDEQFF. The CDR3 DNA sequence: TGTGCCACCAGTGATACCGGGACTAGCGGGAGTTTCGATGAGCAGTTCTTC.

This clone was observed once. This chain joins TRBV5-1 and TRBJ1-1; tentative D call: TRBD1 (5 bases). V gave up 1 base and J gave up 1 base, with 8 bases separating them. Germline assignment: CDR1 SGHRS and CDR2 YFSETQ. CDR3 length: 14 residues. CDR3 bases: TGCGCCAGCAGCTTGCAGGACACGAACACTGAAGCTTTCTTT. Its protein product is CASSLQDTNTEAFF.

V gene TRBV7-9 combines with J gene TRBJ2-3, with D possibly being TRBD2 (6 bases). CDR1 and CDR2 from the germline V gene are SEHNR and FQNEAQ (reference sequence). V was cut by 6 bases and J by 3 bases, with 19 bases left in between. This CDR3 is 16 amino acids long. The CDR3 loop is CASRSQTSLQTDTQYF. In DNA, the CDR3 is TGTGCCAGCAGATCGCAGACTAGTCTGCAAACAGATACGCAGTATTTT.

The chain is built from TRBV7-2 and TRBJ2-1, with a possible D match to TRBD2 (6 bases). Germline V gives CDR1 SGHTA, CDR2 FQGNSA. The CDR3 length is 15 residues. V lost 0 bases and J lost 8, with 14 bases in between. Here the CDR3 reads CASSLAVTSFDEQFF. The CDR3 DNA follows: TGTGCCAGCAGCTTAGCGGTTACTAGCTTTGATGAGCAGTTCTTC.

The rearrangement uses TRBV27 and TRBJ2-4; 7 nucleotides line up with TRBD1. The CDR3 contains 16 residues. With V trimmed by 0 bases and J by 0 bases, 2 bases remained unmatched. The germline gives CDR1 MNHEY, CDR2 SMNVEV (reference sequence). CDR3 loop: CASSLSGGLAKNIQYF. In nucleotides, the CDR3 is TGTGCCAGCAGTTTATCAGGGGGCCTAGCCAAAAACATTCAGTACTTC.

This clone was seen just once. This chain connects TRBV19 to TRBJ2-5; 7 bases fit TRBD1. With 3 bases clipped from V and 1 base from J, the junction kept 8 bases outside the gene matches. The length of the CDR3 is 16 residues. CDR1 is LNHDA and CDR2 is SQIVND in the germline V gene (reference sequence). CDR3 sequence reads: CASSMWPGQSQETQYF. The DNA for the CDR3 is TGTGCCAGTAGTATGTGGCCGGGACAGTCCCAAGAGACCCAGTACTTC. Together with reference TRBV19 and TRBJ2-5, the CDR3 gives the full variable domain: DGGITQSPKYLFRKEGQNVTLSCEQNLNHDAMYWYRQDPGQGLRLIYYSQIVNDFQKGDIAEGYSVSREKKESFPLTVTSAQKNPTAFYLCASSMWPGQSQETQYFGPGTRLLVL.

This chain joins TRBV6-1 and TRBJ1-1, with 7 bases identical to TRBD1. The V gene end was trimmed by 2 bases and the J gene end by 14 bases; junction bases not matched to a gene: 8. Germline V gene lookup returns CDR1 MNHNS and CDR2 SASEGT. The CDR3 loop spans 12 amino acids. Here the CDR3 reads CASSEQGRGQFF. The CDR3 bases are TGTGCCAGCAGTGAACAGGGAAGGGGGCAGTTCTTT.

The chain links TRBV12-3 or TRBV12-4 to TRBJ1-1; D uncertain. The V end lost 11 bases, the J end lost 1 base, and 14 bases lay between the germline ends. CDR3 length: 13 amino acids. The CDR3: CASRPAGNTEAFF. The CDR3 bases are TGTGCCTCCCGGCCTGCGGGGAACACTGAAGCTTTCTTT.

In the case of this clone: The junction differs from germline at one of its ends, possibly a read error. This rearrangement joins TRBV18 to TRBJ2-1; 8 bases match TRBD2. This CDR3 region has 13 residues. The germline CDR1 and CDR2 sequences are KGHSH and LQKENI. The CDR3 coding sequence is TGTGCCAGCTCGCCACTAGCGGCGGCCGAGCAGTTCTTC. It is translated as CASSPLAAAEQFF.

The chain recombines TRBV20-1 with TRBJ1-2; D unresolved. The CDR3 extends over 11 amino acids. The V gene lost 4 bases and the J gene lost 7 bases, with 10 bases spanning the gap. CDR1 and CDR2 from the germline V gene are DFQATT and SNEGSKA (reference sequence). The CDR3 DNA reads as TGCAGTGCTATACTTGATGTTGGCTACACCTTC. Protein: CSAILDVGYTF.

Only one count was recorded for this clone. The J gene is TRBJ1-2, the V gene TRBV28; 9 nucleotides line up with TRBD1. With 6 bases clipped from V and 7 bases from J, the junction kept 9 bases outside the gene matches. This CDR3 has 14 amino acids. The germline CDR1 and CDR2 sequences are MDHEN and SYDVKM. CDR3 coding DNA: TGTGCCAGCAGGTGGGGACAGGGCATGGGTGGCTACACCTTC. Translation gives CASRWGQGMGGYTF.

CDR3 nucleotide sequence: TGCGCCACCAGGGGGGCGAACTACGAGCAGTACGTC. It specifies CATRGANYEQYV. V and J are TRBV10-1 and TRBJ2-7; tentative D call: TRBD1 (7 bases). The germline V gene encodes CDR1 WNHNN and CDR2 SYGVQD (reference sequence). The V end was cut by 10 bases, the J end by 3 bases, with 13 bases between. The CDR3 consists of 12 residues.